Listed below are T cell receptor beta chains from one sample, sequenced in a study of cytomegalovirus exposure and HLA in healthy donors. TCRdb's copy holds only in-frame clones and misses some; the assay was immunoSEQ multiplex PCR. The data contain 150,000 to 200,000 clones, around 70% of them seen just once; the ten biggest clones take up roughly 4.5%. The source material was PBMCs. These receptors all come from a man aged 18 to 30 in good health and CMV-seropositive. The CDR3 runs from the conserved cysteine through the conserved F or W. The order of the fields is clone size, J gene, V gene, CDR3 length, D gene, CDR3 DNA, CDR3 protein. A D gene is named only where the DNA matches it firmly. Rows may omit the clone size; those that give it use once, few, many or a size class.

. | TRBJ1-6 | TRBV28 | 15 | . | TGTGCCAGCAGTATGACCGGGGCGACTAGTTCACCCCTCCACTTT | CASSMTGATSSPLHF
. | TRBJ2-2 | TRBV5-1 | 11 | . | TGCGCCAGCAGTTCTACCGGGGAGCTGTTTTTT | CASSSTGELFF
. | TRBJ2-1 | TRBV7-2 | 14 | TRBD2 | TGTGCCAGCAGCCCGGGGGGGGGATACAATGAGCAGTTCTTC | CASSPGGGYNEQFF
. | TRBJ1-2 | TRBV27 | 13 | . | TGTGCCAGCAGTATCCGCCCCGGCGGCGGCTACACCTTC | CASSIRPGGGYTF
. | TRBJ2-1 | TRBV10-3 | 15 | TRBD1 | TGTGCCATCAGAGTTCGGACAGGTTCTATGGATGAGCAGTTCTTC | CAIRVRTGSMDEQFF
. | TRBJ1-2 | TRBV5-6 | 14 | . | TGTGCCAGCAGCTTGAAGTTTGGAGACTATGGCTACACCTTC | CASSLKFGDYGYTF
. | TRBJ2-1 | TRBV6-5 | 14 | TRBD1 | TGTGCCACCCTCGAGGGACAGACTTACAATGAGCAGTTCTTC | CATLEGQTYNEQFF
. | TRBJ1-2 | TRBV25-1 | 10 | . | TGTGCCAGCAGTGGCGATGGCTACACCTTC | CASSGDGYTF
. | TRBJ2-2 | TRBV28 | 14 | . | TGTGCCAGCAGTTTATCAGGGCCAAACGGGGAGCTGTTTTTT | CASSLSGPNGELFF
. | TRBJ1-2 | TRBV6-6 | 14 | TRBD1 | TGTGCCAGCAGTCGGGACAGTTTGGACTATGGCTACACCTTC | CASSRDSLDYGYTF
. | TRBJ1-2 | TRBV6-5 | 13 | TRBD1 | TGTGCCAGCAGCCGGACAGGGGACTATGGCTACACCTTC | CASSRTGDYGYTF
. | TRBJ1-2 | TRBV28 | 16 | . | TGTGCCAGCAGTTTCACGCTATCAACAGCGGGCTATGGCTACACCTTC | CASSFTLSTAGYGYTF
. | TRBJ2-1 | TRBV4-1 | 15 | TRBD1 | TGCGCCAGCAGCCAAGCCAGGGGGAGAAAGGATGAGCAGTTCTTC | CASSQARGRKDEQFF
. | TRBJ2-1 | TRBV15 | 16 | TRBD1 | TGTGCCACCAGCAGAAGCCGGGACAGGGCGATATATGAGCAGTTCTTC | CATSRSRDRAIYEQFF
. | TRBJ2-2 | TRBV5-1 | 15 | TRBD1 | TGCGCCAGCAAAAGGGGACAGACGAACACCGGGGAGCTGTTTTTT | CASKRGQTNTGELFF
. | TRBJ1-1 | TRBV11-2 | 15 | TRBD1 | TGTGCCAGCAGCCCCTACCGACAGGGCCCCACTGAAGCTTTCTTT | CASSPYRQGPTEAFF
. | TRBJ2-1 | TRBV9 | 16 | TRBD2 | TGTGCCAGCAGCTTGACTAGCGGAAGCTACTACAATGAGCAGTTCTTC | CASSLTSGSYYNEQFF
. | TRBJ2-3 | TRBV11-2 | 16 | TRBD2 | TGTGCCAGCAGCTTAGCCGGGACTAGTCACACAGATACGCAGTATTTT | CASSLAGTSHTDTQYF
few | TRBJ2-3 | TRBV4-2 | 15 | . | TGTGCCAGCAGCCAAGCGGGGGGCAAGGCAGATACGCAGTATTTT | CASSQAGGKADTQYF
. | TRBJ2-1 | TRBV5-4 | 14 | . | TGTGCCAGCAGCTTGATGAGCTCCTACAATGAGCAGTTCTTC | CASSLMSSYNEQFF
. | TRBJ2-1 | TRBV5-5 | 15 | TRBD2 | TGTGCCAGCAGCTTGGGGACTAGCGGGGCCAATGAGCAGTTCTTC | CASSLGTSGANEQFF
. | TRBJ1-1 | TRBV19 | 14 | . | TGTGCCAGTAGTATCACCTTGGGCCATTCTGAAGCTTTCTTT | CASSITLGHSEAFF
once | TRBJ1-1 | TRBV13 | 20 | TRBD1 | TGTGCCAGCAGCTTAGTCTTTAGACAGGGCCATACAACAATGAACACTGAAGCTTTCTTT | CASSLVFRQGHTTMNTEAFF
. | TRBJ1-2 | TRBV19 | 14 | TRBD1 | TGTGCCAGTAGTATTCTTCAGGGGGGATATGGCTACACCTTC | CASSILQGGYGYTF
. | TRBJ2-4 | TRBV5-4 | 16 | TRBD1 | TGTGCCAGCAGGGCCGGGACAGGGATTTCCCCTAACATTCAGTACTTC | CASRAGTGISPNIQYF
. | TRBJ1-2 | TRBV19 | 13 | . | TGTGCCAGTAGTATGAGGCAAACCTATGGCTACACCTTC | CASSMRQTYGYTF
once | TRBJ1-4 | TRBV6-5 | 16 | TRBD1 | TGTGCCAGCAGTTACAGGCCCGGGACAGATAATGAAAAACTGTTTTTT | CASSYRPGTDNEKLFF
. | TRBJ1-2 | TRBV5-1 | 14 | . | TGCGCCAGCAGCTTGGTCACGGGGTTCTATGGCTACACCTTC | CASSLVTGFYGYTF
few | TRBJ2-5 | TRBV2 | 14 | . | TGTGCCAGCAGTGACACACGGGGACAAGAGACCCAGTACTTC | CASSDTRGQETQYF
. | TRBJ2-5 | TRBV29-1 | 13 | . | TGCAGCGTGGCAGACGGGTCCCAAGAGACCCAGTACTTC | CSVADGSQETQYF
few | TRBJ2-4 | TRBV2 | 16 | . | TGTGCCAGCAGTGAAGAACTAGTACTAGCCAAAAACATTCAGTACTTC | CASSEELVLAKNIQYF
. | TRBJ1-5 | TRBV19 | 12 | . | TGTGCCAGTAGTTCCCCGAATCAGCCCCAGCATTTT | CASSSPNQPQHF
. | TRBJ1-2 | TRBV5-4 | 14 | . | TGTGCCAGCAGCCTTGACTTGGGAGAAAGAGGCTACACCTTC | CASSLDLGERGYTF
. | TRBJ1-5 | TRBV19 | 14 | . | TGTGCCAGTAGTAGGGAGGCTAGCAATCAGCCCCAGCATTTT | CASSREASNQPQHF
few | TRBJ1-1 | TRBV5-6 | 15 | . | TGTGCCAGCAGCTTATCCGACAGAATGAACACTGAAGCTTTCTTT | CASSLSDRMNTEAFF
. | TRBJ1-1 | TRBV11-2 | 15 | TRBD1 | TGTGCCAGCAGTAGGACCTCAGGGGGCACCCCTGAAGCTTTCTTT | CASSRTSGGTPEAFF
. | TRBJ2-2 | TRBV5-4 | 16 | TRBD1 | TGTGCCAGCAGCTTGGAAACAGGGGGGAACACCGGGGAGCTGTTTTTT | CASSLETGGNTGELFF
. | TRBJ2-5 | TRBV19 | 15 | . | TGTGCCAGTAGCCGCGGTCAGGGAAAGGCGGAGACCCAGTACTTC | CASSRGQGKAETQYF
few | TRBJ2-1 | TRBV9 | 16 | TRBD2 | TGTGCCAGCAGCGTAGATTCGGGGGGTTGGGTCAATGAGCAGTTCTTC | CASSVDSGGWVNEQFF
. | TRBJ1-4 | TRBV14 | 17 | . | TGTGCCAGCAGCCAAGGACAGTATTACCCAGAAAATGAAAAACTGTTTTTT | CASSQGQYYPENEKLFF
. | TRBJ1-2 | TRBV10-3 | 16 | . | TGTGCCATCAGTGAGTCGGGCCAGGGGCCCGATCGCGGCTACACCTTC | CAISESGQGPDRGYTF
. | TRBJ2-3 | TRBV7-2 | 12 | . | TGTGCCAGCAGTTCTAGCACAGATACGCAGTATTTT | CASSSSTDTQYF
. | TRBJ1-3 | TRBV6-5 | 15 | . | TGTGCCAGCAGTTACTCGGGGGGAATCGGAAACACCATATATTTT | CASSYSGGIGNTIYF
. | TRBJ1-4 | TRBV28 | 14 | . | TGTGCCAGCAGCTTGGGGCAGCTTAATGAAAAACTGTTTTTT | CASSLGQLNEKLFF
. | TRBJ1-2 | TRBV2 | 14 | TRBD1 | TGTGCCTGGAGACCGGGACAGCTGATTAATGGCTACACCTTC | CAWRPGQLINGYTF
. | TRBJ1-2 | TRBV19 | 16 | . | TGTGCCAGTAGTATGCTCCCGACAGGAGCAAACTATGGCTACACCTTC | CASSMLPTGANYGYTF
few | TRBJ1-4 | TRBV15 | 17 | . | TGTGCCACCAGGGAAAGGACAATGCCTTCAACTAATGAAAAACTGTTTTTT | CATRERTMPSTNEKLFF
. | TRBJ1-3 | TRBV10-2 | 15 | . | TGCGCCAGCAGTGAGTCAGGGACAATTGGAGACACCATATATTTT | CASSESGTIGDTIYF
. | TRBJ2-1 | TRBV19 | 14 | TRBD2 | TGTGCCAGTAGGGGGGGGAGTACGTACAATGAGCAGTTCTTC | CASRGGSTYNEQFF
. | TRBJ2-2 | TRBV7-2 | 15 | TRBD1 | TGTGCCAGCAGCGAGGGACAGGGTTCTGTCGGGGAGCTGTTTTTT | CASSEGQGSVGELFF
once | TRBJ1-1 | TRBV6-1 | 16 | TRBD1 | TGTGCCAGCACTGACCATCCTCGAGACAGGGGGCTGGGAGCTTTCTTT | CASTDHPRDRGLGAFF
few | TRBJ1-2 | TRBV15 | 15 | TRBD1 | TGTGCCACCAGCAGAGATCTGGGCAGGGGGCCGGGCTACACCTTC | CATSRDLGRGPGYTF
. | TRBJ2-2 | TRBV28 | 14 | TRBD2 | TGTGCCAGCAGTCTGGGGGGGGGAACCGGGGAGCTGTTTTTT | CASSLGGGTGELFF
. | TRBJ2-1 | TRBV30 | 12 | TRBD2 | TGTGGGGCGGGAGGGTCCTACAATGAGCAGTTCTTC | CGAGGSYNEQFF
. | TRBJ2-4 | TRBV6-5 | 15 | . | TGTGCCAGCAGTTACTCTGGAGAAGCCAAAAACATTCAGTACTTC | CASSYSGEAKNIQYF
. | TRBJ2-5 | TRBV28 | 16 | . | TGTGCCAGCAGTTTCAGTGGACTCAGGTACCAAGAGACCCAGTACTTC | CASSFSGLRYQETQYF
. | TRBJ2-1 | TRBV4-1 | 16 | TRBD2 | TGCGCCAGCAGCCAAGGAGGGCTAGCGGGCTACAATGAGCAGTTCTTC | CASSQGGLAGYNEQFF
few | TRBJ2-2 | TRBV10-2 | 11 | . | TGCGCCAGCAGTGAGGGCAGGGAGGTGTTTTTT | CASSEGREVFF